This is a list of T cell receptor beta chains from one sample in a study of response to subunit inactivated influenza vaccine. TCRdb ran MiXCR on the RT-PCR reads and lists one entry per CDR3 protein. The repertoire holds hundreds of thousands of distinct CDR3 sequences, with over 9% as singletons. Sequences were derived from non-naive T cells sorted from PBMCs, sampled 14 to 15 days before vaccination. All receptors come from a man between 50 and 59 years old who received an inactivated influenza vaccine. The CDR3 runs from the conserved cysteine through the conserved F or W. Fields, in order: clone size, V gene, D gene, J gene, CDR3 DNA, CDR3 protein. A D gene is named only where the DNA matches it firmly. Clone size, where shown, is once, few, many, or a class for clones that have expanded.

size: many
V: TRBV5-1
D: .
J: TRBJ1-1
DNA: TGCGCCAGCAGCTGGGGCAGGGAAGCTTTCTTT
CDR3: CASSWGREAFF

size: .
V: TRBV11-3
D: TRBD1
J: TRBJ2-2
DNA: TGTGCCAGCAGCTCCGGGACAGGGGGCACCGGGGAGCTGTTTTTT
CDR3: CASSSGTGGTGELFF

size: few
V: TRBV5-1
D: .
J: TRBJ1-3
DNA: TGCGCCAGCAGCTTGGAGGGGTCCAACTCTGGAAACACCATATATTTT
CDR3: CASSLEGSNSGNTIYF

size: .
V: TRBV20-1
D: TRBD1
J: TRBJ2-7
DNA: TGCAGTGCTAGAGGCCGGGACAGGGGAGCCTACGAGCAGTACTTC
CDR3: CSARGRDRGAYEQYF

size: few
V: TRBV20-1
D: TRBD1
J: TRBJ2-1
DNA: TGCAGTGCTACTCCCATTACCGGGACAGGGGACAATGAGCAGTTCTTC
CDR3: CSATPITGTGDNEQFF

size: few
V: TRBV6-2/TRBV6-3
D: TRBD2
J: TRBJ2-1
DNA: TGTGCCAGCAGTTCCGTAGCGGGAGCCTACAATGAGCAGTTCTTC
CDR3: CASSSVAGAYNEQFF

size: few
V: TRBV6-6
D: .
J: TRBJ1-6
DNA: TGTGCCAGCAGTTTGAAGACGGGTCCCCTCCACTTT
CDR3: CASSLKTGPLHF

size: .
V: TRBV2
D: .
J: TRBJ1-2
DNA: TGTGCCAGCAGTGAAGATAGGACTGGCTACACCTTC
CDR3: CASSEDRTGYTF

size: few
V: TRBV11-1
D: TRBD2
J: TRBJ2-7
DNA: TGTGCCAGCAGCTTAGCGAGTAGCGGGAGGAGCCCCTTTTCCGAGCAGTACTTC
CDR3: CASSLASSGRSPFSEQYF

size: .
V: TRBV5-1
D: TRBD1
J: TRBJ1-1
DNA: TGCGCCAGCAGCTTACAGGGGTGGGTCACTGAAGCTTTCTTT
CDR3: CASSLQGWVTEAFF

size: few
V: TRBV29-1
D: .
J: TRBJ1-4
DNA: TGCAGCGTGACCAGATACCAAAATGAAAAACTGTTTTTT
CDR3: CSVTRYQNEKLFF

size: few
V: TRBV13
D: .
J: TRBJ2-1
DNA: TGTGCCAGCAGCCAAGTGAAGGGCGGGACCGGGACCCCGAAAAGCTCCTACAATGAGCAGTTCTTC
CDR3: CASSQVKGGTGTPKSSYNEQFF

size: few
V: TRBV12-3/TRBV12-4
D: .
J: TRBJ2-7
DNA: TGTGCCAGCAGTTTTAGGGGCTCGAGCTCCTACGAGCAGTACTTC
CDR3: CASSFRGSSSYEQYF

size: .
V: TRBV12-3/TRBV12-4
D: .
J: TRBJ2-3
DNA: TGTGCCAGCAGGGACAGAAACACAGATACGCAGTATTTT
CDR3: CASRDRNTDTQYF

size: few
V: TRBV12-3/TRBV12-4
D: TRBD2
J: TRBJ2-1
DNA: TGTGCCAGCAGTCCTAGCGGGAGGCTATATGAGCAGTTCTTC
CDR3: CASSPSGRLYEQFF

size: few
V: TRBV20-1
D: TRBD2
J: TRBJ2-7
DNA: TGCAGTGCTGAAAAAAATAGCGGGGGCCTTACTTACGAGCAGTACTTC
CDR3: CSAEKNSGGLTYEQYF

size: .
V: TRBV5-8
D: .
J: TRBJ1-3
DNA: TGTGCCAGCAGCTTGTATGGGGGACCTGGAAACACCATATATTTT
CDR3: CASSLYGGPGNTIYF

size: few
V: TRBV20-1
D: .
J: TRBJ2-1
DNA: TGCAGTGCTAGAGTGAGTCGAAGGGAGACGAATGAGCAGTTCTTC
CDR3: CSARVSRRETNEQFF

size: .
V: TRBV5-1
D: TRBD2
J: TRBJ2-1
DNA: TGCGCCAGCAGCTTACTAGCGGGATACAATGAGCAGTTCTTC
CDR3: CASSLLAGYNEQFF

size: few
V: TRBV28
D: .
J: TRBJ2-4
DNA: TGTGCCAGCCGGAAGGCGGGCCAACATCTGGGAAACATTCAGTACTTC
CDR3: CASRKAGQHLGNIQYF

size: few
V: TRBV5-1
D: .
J: TRBJ2-6
DNA: TGCGCCAGCAGCTTCCAGGGTTGGTCTGGGGCCAACGTCCTGACTTTC
CDR3: CASSFQGWSGANVLTF

size: few
V: TRBV9
D: .
J: TRBJ1-4
DNA: TGTGCCAGCAGCACAACAGGGATGAGTGAAAAACTGTTTTTT
CDR3: CASSTTGMSEKLFF

size: .
V: TRBV24-1
D: .
J: TRBJ2-6
DNA: TGTGCCACCAGTGAAACAGGGTTTGACGGACCTGGGGCCAACGTCCTGACTTTC
CDR3: CATSETGFDGPGANVLTF

size: .
V: TRBV15
D: TRBD2
J: TRBJ2-3
DNA: TGTGCCACCAGCAGAGACGGACTAGCGGGGGATACGCAGTATTTT
CDR3: CATSRDGLAGDTQYF

size: .
V: TRBV2
D: .
J: TRBJ1-5
DNA: TGTGCCAGCAGTGACCAGGTAAATCAGCCCCAGCATTTT
CDR3: CASSDQVNQPQHF

size: few
V: TRBV20-1
D: TRBD1
J: TRBJ1-2
DNA: TGCAGTGCTAGACCACCCCGGGGACAGAGTATTAACTATGGCTACACCTTC
CDR3: CSARPPRGQSINYGYTF

size: .
V: TRBV7-9
D: TRBD2
J: TRBJ2-3
DNA: TGTGCCAGCAGCTTATTAGCGGGGGCCGGGGTTGCGCAGTATTTT
CDR3: CASSLLAGAGVAQYF

size: .
V: TRBV28
D: TRBD1
J: TRBJ2-1
DNA: TGTGCCAGCAGACTACCGGGACAGGGGTACAATGAGCAGTTCTTC
CDR3: CASRLPGQGYNEQFF

size: .
V: TRBV20-1
D: TRBD2
J: TRBJ2-1
DNA: TGCAGTGCTAGAGATTGGACTAGCGGGAGTACTGAGCAGTTCTTC
CDR3: CSARDWTSGSTEQFF

size: .
V: TRBV7-2
D: .
J: TRBJ1-1
DNA: TGTGCCAGCAGCTTTCACATGGGGGGGAACACTGAAGCTTTCTTT
CDR3: CASSFHMGGNTEAFF

size: .
V: TRBV5-1
D: TRBD1
J: TRBJ2-1
DNA: TGCGCCAGCAGCTGGGACAGTGATCCCTACAATGAGCAGTTCTTC
CDR3: CASSWDSDPYNEQFF

size: .
V: TRBV29-1
D: .
J: TRBJ2-2
DNA: TGCAGCGTTGATACGGGGGGCCCCGGGGAGCTGTTTTTT
CDR3: CSVDTGGPGELFF

size: many
V: TRBV6-5
D: TRBD2
J: TRBJ2-7
DNA: TGTGCCAGCAGTTACTCAGCTAGCGGGAGTGGTAAGCAGTACTTC
CDR3: CASSYSASGSGKQYF

size: .
V: TRBV7-8
D: .
J: TRBJ2-1
DNA: TGTGCCAGCAGCTTCGGCAGATACAATGAGCAGTTCTTC
CDR3: CASSFGRYNEQFF

size: few
V: TRBV19
D: TRBD2
J: TRBJ2-1
DNA: TGTGCCAGTAAATCTCGGGGGGAGGGCTCCTACAATGAGCAGTTCTTC
CDR3: CASKSRGEGSYNEQFF

size: few
V: TRBV6-2/TRBV6-3
D: .
J: TRBJ2-3
DNA: TGTGCCAGCAGTTACTCGAATCTAAGGTTGTTTGATACGCAGTATTTT
CDR3: CASSYSNLRLFDTQYF

size: .
V: TRBV6-1
D: TRBD2
J: TRBJ2-3
DNA: TGTGCCAGCAGGCGGGGGGCCATCACAGATACGCAGTATTTT
CDR3: CASRRGAITDTQYF

size: few
V: TRBV3-1
D: .
J: TRBJ2-5
DNA: TGTGCCAGCAGCCCATCTGAGGGGCAAGAGACCCAGTACTTC
CDR3: CASSPSEGQETQYF

size: .
V: TRBV9
D: TRBD2
J: TRBJ2-3
DNA: TGTGCCAGCAGCGCTCGATTTAGCGGGGGGGCTACAGATACGCAGTATTTT
CDR3: CASSARFSGGATDTQYF

size: .
V: TRBV27
D: .
J: TRBJ1-6
DNA: TGTGCCAGCAGTTTCCAGGGGTTAGGTTCACCCCTCCACTTT
CDR3: CASSFQGLGSPLHF

size: few
V: TRBV19
D: TRBD2
J: TRBJ2-7
DNA: TGTGCCAGTAGTCCTCTCGGGAGGGCCGGTGAGCAGTACTTC
CDR3: CASSPLGRAGEQYF